The rows below give T cell receptor beta chains drawn from one sample of a study of blood T cells in healthy people across ages. TCRdb reprocessed the 5' RACE reads with MiXCR, giving one entry per CDR3 protein. There are about 1.4 million distinct CDR3 sequences in the sample; roughly 59% occur only once, and about 6.3% lies in the top ten. Sequencing used blood. The receptors shown here come from a man aged 18 to 29 in good health. Both conserved end residues are part of each CDR3. D genes are given only for firm matches. Where a row states a size, it is once, few, many or the class of an expanded clone; other rows omit it.

j_call: TRBJ2-3
d_call: .
v_call: TRBV24-1
clone_size: few
cdr3_nt: TGTGCCACCAGTGTGTCGGCAGGAACTGATACGCAGTATTTT
cdr3_aa: CATSVSAGTDTQYF

j_call: TRBJ1-1
d_call: TRBD1
v_call: TRBV5-6
clone_size: .
cdr3_nt: TGTGCCAGCAGCTTGCGGAGACAGGGGGCCACTGAAGCTTTCTTT
cdr3_aa: CASSLRRQGATEAFF

j_call: TRBJ1-2
d_call: .
v_call: TRBV12-3/TRBV12-4
clone_size: few
cdr3_nt: TGTGCCAGCAGTTACAGCAGACACTATGGCTACACCTTC
cdr3_aa: CASSYSRHYGYTF

j_call: TRBJ2-7
d_call: .
v_call: TRBV11-2
clone_size: .
cdr3_nt: TGTGCCAGCAGCACTCGAGGGGCAGGGTACTCCTACGAGCAGTACTTC
cdr3_aa: CASSTRGAGYSYEQYF

j_call: TRBJ2-7
d_call: .
v_call: TRBV7-6
clone_size: .
cdr3_nt: TGTGCCAGCAGCTTCGGTAGGGAAAACGACGAGCAGTACTTC
cdr3_aa: CASSFGRENDEQYF

j_call: TRBJ2-7
d_call: .
v_call: TRBV7-9
clone_size: .
cdr3_nt: TGTGCCAGCAGCTTACTTTGGGGCGCACAATCCGACGAGCAGTACTTC
cdr3_aa: CASSLLWGAQSDEQYF

j_call: TRBJ2-5
d_call: TRBD1
v_call: TRBV27
clone_size: .
cdr3_nt: TGTGCCAGCAGTTCACAAACCTCACAGGGGGAGACCCAGTACTTC
cdr3_aa: CASSSQTSQGETQYF

j_call: TRBJ1-2
d_call: TRBD1
v_call: TRBV11-2
clone_size: .
cdr3_nt: TGTGCCAGCAGCTTAGATATCGCAGCAGGGACAGGAGGTGGCTACACCTTC
cdr3_aa: CASSLDIAAGTGGGYTF

j_call: TRBJ2-5
d_call: .
v_call: TRBV5-1
clone_size: .
cdr3_nt: TGCGCCAGCCAAACTACTCCCCTCCTCGAGACCCAGTACTTC
cdr3_aa: CASQTTPLLETQYF

j_call: TRBJ2-7
d_call: .
v_call: TRBV25-1
clone_size: .
cdr3_nt: TGTGCCAGCAGTCCCCGAGACAGTCCTCTTTTGTCCGAGCAGTACTTC
cdr3_aa: CASSPRDSPLLSEQYF

j_call: TRBJ1-2
d_call: .
v_call: TRBV4-1
clone_size: .
cdr3_nt: TGCGCCAGCAGCCAAAACCGGGACACGACTCTCTATGGCTACACCTTC
cdr3_aa: CASSQNRDTTLYGYTF

j_call: TRBJ1-2
d_call: TRBD1
v_call: TRBV10-3
clone_size: .
cdr3_nt: TGTGCCATCACGGGACAGGCGCCCTATGGCTACACCTTC
cdr3_aa: CAITGQAPYGYTF

j_call: TRBJ2-7
d_call: .
v_call: TRBV4-1
clone_size: .
cdr3_nt: TGCGCCAGCAGCCAAGGTGATTGGCGGACCTACGAGCAGTACTTC
cdr3_aa: CASSQGDWRTYEQYF

j_call: TRBJ2-2
d_call: .
v_call: TRBV2
clone_size: .
cdr3_nt: TGTGCCAGCCGTTTCGTCACGAACACCGGGGAGCTGTTTTTT
cdr3_aa: CASRFVTNTGELFF

j_call: TRBJ1-2
d_call: .
v_call: TRBV29-1
clone_size: .
cdr3_nt: TGCAGCGTTGCCCGGGACTTTGGCTACACCTTC
cdr3_aa: CSVARDFGYTF

j_call: TRBJ2-7
d_call: TRBD1
v_call: TRBV27
clone_size: .
cdr3_nt: TGTGCCAGCACTCACCAAGCCCGGGACAGGGGGCCGACCTACGAGCAGTACTTC
cdr3_aa: CASTHQARDRGPTYEQYF

j_call: TRBJ2-1
d_call: TRBD2
v_call: TRBV6-5
clone_size: .
cdr3_nt: TGTGCCAGCAGTTATTCGAGACTAGCGACGAGCAACCCTTACAATGAGCAGTTCTTC
cdr3_aa: CASSYSRLATSNPYNEQFF

j_call: TRBJ2-4
d_call: TRBD2
v_call: TRBV12-3/TRBV12-4
clone_size: few
cdr3_nt: TGTGCCAGCACTCTGTCCATTTCGAGCGGGGGCGTTCAGTACTTC
cdr3_aa: CASTLSISSGGVQYF

j_call: TRBJ1-2
d_call: .
v_call: TRBV12-3/TRBV12-4
clone_size: few
cdr3_nt: TGTGCCAGCAGTCCCCCGGGGGGGGACCCTGGCTACACCTTC
cdr3_aa: CASSPPGGDPGYTF

j_call: TRBJ2-7
d_call: .
v_call: TRBV20-1
clone_size: .
cdr3_nt: TGCAGTGCTAGAGGAATAGGGAGGGGGTCCTCCTACGAGCAGTACTTC
cdr3_aa: CSARGIGRGSSYEQYF

j_call: TRBJ2-2
d_call: .
v_call: TRBV6-2/TRBV6-3
clone_size: .
cdr3_nt: TGTGCCAGCAGTCCGACTCCGTACACCGGGGAGCTGTTTTTT
cdr3_aa: CASSPTPYTGELFF

j_call: TRBJ2-7
d_call: .
v_call: TRBV12-3/TRBV12-4
clone_size: .
cdr3_nt: TGTGCCAGCAGTCACCCTATTACCTACGAGCAGTACTTC
cdr3_aa: CASSHPITYEQYF

j_call: TRBJ2-3
d_call: TRBD2
v_call: TRBV4-3
clone_size: .
cdr3_nt: TGCGCCAGCAGCCAAAGGACTAGCGGGGGTCCAGATACGCAGTATTTT
cdr3_aa: CASSQRTSGGPDTQYF

j_call: TRBJ2-7
d_call: .
v_call: TRBV10-3
clone_size: .
cdr3_nt: TGTGCCATCAGTGAGTCGGGGAACCGGGACCTACGGTCATACGAGCAGTACTTC
cdr3_aa: CAISESGNRDLRSYEQYF

j_call: TRBJ2-5
d_call: .
v_call: TRBV21-1
clone_size: .
cdr3_nt: TGTGCCAGCAACAGGAGCGGGAGATCAGAGACCCAGTACTTC
cdr3_aa: CASNRSGRSETQYF

j_call: TRBJ1-4
d_call: .
v_call: TRBV7-9
clone_size: .
cdr3_nt: TGTGCCAGCGGACGGGGAAATGAAAAACTGTTTTTT
cdr3_aa: CASGRGNEKLFF

j_call: TRBJ2-2
d_call: .
v_call: TRBV3-1
clone_size: few
cdr3_nt: TGTGCCAGCAGCCAAGGACAGATGAACACCGGGGAGCTGTTTTTT
cdr3_aa: CASSQGQMNTGELFF

j_call: TRBJ1-2
d_call: .
v_call: TRBV4-2
clone_size: .
cdr3_nt: TGTGCCAGCAGCCAAGATGCTGGGTCCTCTGGCTACACCTTC
cdr3_aa: CASSQDAGSSGYTF

j_call: TRBJ2-1
d_call: .
v_call: TRBV21-1
clone_size: .
cdr3_nt: TGTGCCAGCAGTCCAAAGGGAGGGCATGAGTTCTTC
cdr3_aa: CASSPKGGHEFF

j_call: TRBJ2-1
d_call: .
v_call: TRBV14
clone_size: once
cdr3_nt: TGTGCCAGCAGCCAAGGCAGTCAAGGGCGAGCGCAGTTCTTC
cdr3_aa: CASSQGSQGRAQFF

j_call: TRBJ2-7
d_call: TRBD2
v_call: TRBV29-1
clone_size: many
cdr3_nt: TGCAGCGTTGGGGGGGGTTACGAGCAGTACTTC
cdr3_aa: CSVGGGYEQYF

j_call: TRBJ2-5
d_call: TRBD2
v_call: TRBV29-1
clone_size: few
cdr3_nt: TGCAGCGTTGAAACTAGCGCGTTCGAGACCCAGTACTTC
cdr3_aa: CSVETSAFETQYF

j_call: TRBJ1-4
d_call: .
v_call: TRBV6-2/TRBV6-3
clone_size: .
cdr3_nt: TGTGCCAGCAGTTACAGGGAGCTTGGGGAAAAACTGTTTTTT
cdr3_aa: CASSYRELGEKLFF

j_call: TRBJ2-1
d_call: .
v_call: TRBV20-1
clone_size: .
cdr3_nt: TGCAGTGCCCCGGACCTCGGTGAGCAGTTCTTC
cdr3_aa: CSAPDLGEQFF

j_call: TRBJ1-6
d_call: .
v_call: TRBV27
clone_size: .
cdr3_nt: TGTGCCAGCGGTCTGGGGAATTCACCCCTCCACTTT
cdr3_aa: CASGLGNSPLHF

j_call: TRBJ2-7
d_call: .
v_call: TRBV7-9
clone_size: .
cdr3_nt: TGTGCCAGCAGCCCAGGCTGGGGCTACGAGCAGTACTTC
cdr3_aa: CASSPGWGYEQYF

j_call: TRBJ2-1
d_call: TRBD2
v_call: TRBV6-5
clone_size: .
cdr3_nt: TGTGCCAGCAGTCCTCCGGGACTAGCGGGCCCCAATGAGCAGTTCTTC
cdr3_aa: CASSPPGLAGPNEQFF

j_call: TRBJ2-1
d_call: .
v_call: TRBV10-3
clone_size: .
cdr3_nt: TGTGCCGTCAGTGAGAGTGGGCCGAACAATGAGCAGTTCTTC
cdr3_aa: CAVSESGPNNEQFF

j_call: TRBJ2-7
d_call: .
v_call: TRBV5-1
clone_size: .
cdr3_nt: TGCGCCAGCAGCTTCCAACGAGAATACTACGAGCAGTACTTC
cdr3_aa: CASSFQREYYEQYF

j_call: TRBJ1-6
d_call: .
v_call: TRBV14
clone_size: .
cdr3_nt: TGTGCCAGCTGTCAAGCGGTAAATTCACCCCTCCACTTT
cdr3_aa: CASCQAVNSPLHF

j_call: TRBJ2-5
d_call: TRBD2
v_call: TRBV4-2
clone_size: .
cdr3_nt: TGTGCCAGCAGCCAAGATTTGATTGGCGGGACTAGCGGGGGGTACCAAGAGACCCAGTACTTC
cdr3_aa: CASSQDLIGGTSGGYQETQYF

j_call: TRBJ1-2
d_call: .
v_call: TRBV28
clone_size: .
cdr3_nt: TGTGCCACCCAGTTCATGTTTCAGGCGGAAGGCTACACCTTC
cdr3_aa: CATQFMFQAEGYTF